This TCR beta chain appears in the sequencing data of a study of cytotoxic CD8 clonotypes in ibrutinib-treated CLL. About the study: Patients: over 9 relapsed/refractory, more than 14 treatment-naive, around 17 IGHV unmutated.

Study results and limitations: Sustained-remission and progressing patients diverged in sampling times.

Here immunoSEQ multiplex PCR was the method, and the copy in TCRdb shows in-frame clones only, minus some. The table records roughly 200,000 clones, around 75% of them present only once. The J segment lost 0 bases and the V segment lost 2 bases, leaving 5 bases of the junction unmatched. In germline, CDR1 is MNHNS, CDR2 SASEGT. The CDR3 covers 17 residues. As regards this clone: Antigen unknown.

The origin of this receptor is a human donor with chronic lymphocytic leukemia. The source was PBMCs, collected after 12 months of ibrutinib treatment. The chain links TRBV6-1 to TRBJ2-1, with 9 bases fitting TRBD2. CDR3 region: CASSESSGRSSYNEQFF. CDR3 DNA: TGTGCCAGCAGTGAATCAAGCGGGAGGAGCTCCTACAATGAGCAGTTCTTC.